This entry lists 6 T cell receptor beta chains sequenced from one sample in a study of T cells in Graves' hyperthyroidism and ophthalmopathy. Amplification of TCR beta CDR3 regions was performed using RNA transcripts as template. Researchers ran a first-round RT-PCR on the TCR CDR3 using the HTBI primer set. Each CDR3 protein gets one entry after TCRdb re-called the multiplex PCR reads with MiXCR. Among around 56,000 distinct CDR3 sequences, 49% were seen once, and the ten largest hold 12%. Sequencing was done on a sample of blood. These receptors came from a woman in her twenties or thirties with Graves' ophthalmopathy.

A remark on this clonotype: The junction departs from the called germline gene at one end, perhaps through a read error. The gene calls are TRBV24-1 and TRBJ1-2; D gene ambiguous. This CDR3 region has 12 residues. From germline, CDR1 is KGHDR and CDR2 SFDVKD. The CDR3 DNA is TGTGCCTCCAGTGATACAAACTATGGCTACTTCTTC. Protein product: CASSDTNYGYFF.

The chain combines TRBV25-1 with TRBJ2-7, with D possibly being TRBD2 (6 bases). This CDR3 spans 14 amino acids. Germline CDR1 reads MGHDK; CDR2 reads SYGVNS. V lost 3 bases and J 6 bases, leaving 15 bases between the germline ends. In DNA form, the CDR3 reads TGTGCCAGCAGTGACCAACTTGGGACTCTCGAGCAGTACTTC. Translated, it gives CASSDQLGTLEQYF.

The chain combines TRBV20-1 with TRBJ2-7; TRBD1 aligns across 8 bases. With 3 bases clipped from V and 2 bases from J, the junction kept 3 bases outside the gene matches. Germline lookup yields CDR1 DFQATT and CDR2 SNEGSKA (reference sequence). This CDR3 contains 13 residues. CDR3 region: CSASLTGAYEQYF. The CDR3 DNA sequence: TGCAGTGCTAGTTTGACAGGGGCCTACGAGCAGTACTTC.

The genes are TRBV20-1 and TRBJ2-1, with D perhaps matching TRBD2 (6 bases). The CDR3 runs to 13 residues. V was trimmed by 3 bases and J by 9 bases, leaving 15 bases between them. Germline V CDR1 and CDR2: DFQATT, SNEGSKA (reference sequence). This chain's CDR3 is CSARGLGQIEQFF. The CDR3 coding sequence is TGCAGTGCTAGGGGACTTGGACAAATTGAGCAGTTCTTC.

Note on this clonotype: At one boundary the junction diverges from the germline segment, which might be a read error. The chain combines TRBV5-1 with TRBJ2-1; D is uncertain. Germline CDR1 and CDR2: SGHRS and YFSETQ. The CDR3 has 12 residues. The CDR3 DNA follows: TGCGCCAGCAGCTTAAATCCACATGGGCAGTTCTTT. It specifies CASSLNPHGQFF.

The gene calls are TRBV20-1 and TRBJ2-3; a possible D gene is TRBD2 (5 bases). The germline gives CDR1 DFQATT, CDR2 SNEGSKA (reference sequence). The CDR3 length is 13 residues. The V end was cut by 0 bases, the J end by 6 bases, with 10 bases between. This CDR3 reads CSARDLERDTQYF. The CDR3 region has the DNA TGCAGTGCTAGAGATCTGGAGCGGGATACGCAGTATTTT.